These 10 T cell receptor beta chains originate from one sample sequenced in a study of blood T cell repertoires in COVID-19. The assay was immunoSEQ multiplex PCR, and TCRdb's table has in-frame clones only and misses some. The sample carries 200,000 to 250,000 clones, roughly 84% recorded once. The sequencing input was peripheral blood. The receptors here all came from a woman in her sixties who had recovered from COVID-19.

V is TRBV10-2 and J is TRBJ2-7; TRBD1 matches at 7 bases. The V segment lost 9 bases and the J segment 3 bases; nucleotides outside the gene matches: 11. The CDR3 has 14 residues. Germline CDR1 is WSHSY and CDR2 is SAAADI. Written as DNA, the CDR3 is TGCGCCAGTCACTCTGATCGACAGGGCTACGAGCAGTACTTC. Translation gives CASHSDRQGYEQYF.

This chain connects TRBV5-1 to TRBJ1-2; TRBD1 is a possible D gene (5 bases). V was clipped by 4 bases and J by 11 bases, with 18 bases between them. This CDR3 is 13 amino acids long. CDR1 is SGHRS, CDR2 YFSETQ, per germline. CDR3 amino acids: CASSVSPGQSYTF. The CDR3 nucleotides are TGCGCCAGCAGCGTATCCCCCGGACAATCGTACACCTTC. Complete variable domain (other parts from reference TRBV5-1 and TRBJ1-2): KAGVTQTPRYLIKTRGQQVTLSCSPISGHRSVSWYQQTPGQGLQFLFEYFSETQRNKGNFPGRFSGRQFSNSRSEMNVSTLELGDSALYLCASSVSPGQSYTFGSGTRLTVV.

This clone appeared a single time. The CDR3 here is CASSPGTQETQYF. The CDR3 DNA is TGTGCCAGCAGCCCAGGGACTCAAGAGACCCAGTACTTC. The genes are TRBV11-3 and TRBJ2-5; tentative D call: TRBD2 (6 bases). Trimming stripped 5 bases from V and 2 bases from J, with 9 bases between. The V gene's germline CDR1 is SGHNT and CDR2 YENEEA. The CDR3 covers 13 residues.

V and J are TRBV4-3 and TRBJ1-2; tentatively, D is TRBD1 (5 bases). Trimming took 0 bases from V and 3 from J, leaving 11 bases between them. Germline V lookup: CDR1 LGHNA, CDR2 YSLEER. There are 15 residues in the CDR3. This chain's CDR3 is CASSQDGGFDYGYTF. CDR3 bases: TGCGCCAGCAGCCAAGACGGGGGTTTCGACTATGGCTACACCTTC.

CDR3 residues: CASNDPGQGTDTQYF. The CDR3 DNA follows: TGTGCCAGTAATGATCCGGGACAGGGGACAGATACGCAGTATTTT. This chain joins TRBV19 and TRBJ2-3; 10 bases are shared with TRBD1. This CDR3 has 15 amino acids. Germline values: CDR1 LNHDA, CDR2 SQIVND (reference sequence). J was trimmed by 3 bases and V by 7 bases; bases with no gene match: 7. The whole variable domain, remainder taken from reference TRBV19 and TRBJ2-3, is DGGITQSPKYLFRKEGQNVTLSCEQNLNHDAMYWYRQDPGQGLRLIYYSQIVNDFQKGDIAEGYSVSREKKESFPLTVTSAQKNPTAFYLCASNDPGQGTDTQYFGPGTRLTVL.

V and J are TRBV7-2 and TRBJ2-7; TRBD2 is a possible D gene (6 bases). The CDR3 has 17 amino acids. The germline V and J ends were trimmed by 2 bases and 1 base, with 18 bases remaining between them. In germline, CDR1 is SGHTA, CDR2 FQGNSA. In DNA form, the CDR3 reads TGTGCCAGCAGCTTAAGAGTGACGCGGGGACTTTCCTACGAGCAGTACTTC. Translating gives CASSLRVTRGLSYEQYF.

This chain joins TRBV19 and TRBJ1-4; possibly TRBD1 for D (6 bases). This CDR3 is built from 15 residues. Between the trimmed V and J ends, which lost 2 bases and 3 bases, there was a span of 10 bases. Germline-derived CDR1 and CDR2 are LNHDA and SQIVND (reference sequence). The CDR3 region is CASSIQGQANEKLFF. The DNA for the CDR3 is TGTGCCAGTAGTATACAGGGGCAGGCTAATGAAAAACTGTTTTTT.

The DNA for the CDR3 is TGCAGCGTTGTTACAGGGGCCCCTAACTATGGCTACACCTTC. Translating it yields CSVVTGAPNYGYTF. The genes are TRBV29-1 and TRBJ1-2; 7 bases fit TRBD1. The CDR3 length is 14 residues. Losses at the gene ends were 4 bases for V and 0 bases for J; bases not matched to a gene: 5. Germline V CDR1 and CDR2: SQVTM, ANQGSEA.

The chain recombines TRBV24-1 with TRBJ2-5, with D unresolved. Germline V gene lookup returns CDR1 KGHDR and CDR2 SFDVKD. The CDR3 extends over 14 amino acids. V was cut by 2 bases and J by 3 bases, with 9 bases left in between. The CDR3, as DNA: TGTGCCACCAGTGATTCGGTCGAGAAAGAGACCCAGTACTTC. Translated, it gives CATSDSVEKETQYF.

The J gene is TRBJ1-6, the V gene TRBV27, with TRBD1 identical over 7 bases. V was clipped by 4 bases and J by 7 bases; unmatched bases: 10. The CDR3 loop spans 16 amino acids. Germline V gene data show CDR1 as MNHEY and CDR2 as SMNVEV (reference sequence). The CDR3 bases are TGTGCCAGCAGTTCTAGACAGGGATGGGGGAATTCACCCCTCCACTTT. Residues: CASSSRQGWGNSPLHF.